The present T cell receptor beta chain was sequenced within a study of post-analysis software for immune sequencing data. Study overall: Relapsing-remitting, secondary progressive and progressive-relapsing multiple sclerosis were all included among the disease courses.

Germline V gene data show CDR1 as DFQATT and CDR2 as SNEGSKA (reference sequence). This CDR3 is built from 14 residues. V was clipped by 6 bases and J by 2 bases; unmatched bases: 6. Study-wide points: Among multiple sclerosis patients, normalized Chao1 diversity was significantly below that of controls. Under the F measure, samples that were prepared in one batch clustered strongly together. The five TRBV segments detected at higher frequency in patients than in controls included TRBV5-6, TRBV5-1 and TRBV20-1.

Unique molecular identifiers featured in each of the TCR beta cDNA libraries. Input populations of about 0.95 to 11 million T cells gave rise to some 500,000 cDNA molecules. TCRdb re-derived calls from the PCR reads in MiXCR, one entry per CDR3 protein. The data show more than 500,000 distinct CDR3 sequences, with less than 40% seen just once and 6% held by the top ten. This clonotype was seen a few times. Its antigen remains unidentified. This TCR derives from a girl younger than 18 with multiple sclerosis. Material for sequencing was blood. V and J are TRBV20-1 and TRBJ1-2, with 10 bases identical to TRBD1. CDR3 nucleotides: TGCAGTGCCGTCCCGGGACAGGGGAACTATGGCTACACCTTC. Translated, it gives CSAVPGQGNYGYTF.